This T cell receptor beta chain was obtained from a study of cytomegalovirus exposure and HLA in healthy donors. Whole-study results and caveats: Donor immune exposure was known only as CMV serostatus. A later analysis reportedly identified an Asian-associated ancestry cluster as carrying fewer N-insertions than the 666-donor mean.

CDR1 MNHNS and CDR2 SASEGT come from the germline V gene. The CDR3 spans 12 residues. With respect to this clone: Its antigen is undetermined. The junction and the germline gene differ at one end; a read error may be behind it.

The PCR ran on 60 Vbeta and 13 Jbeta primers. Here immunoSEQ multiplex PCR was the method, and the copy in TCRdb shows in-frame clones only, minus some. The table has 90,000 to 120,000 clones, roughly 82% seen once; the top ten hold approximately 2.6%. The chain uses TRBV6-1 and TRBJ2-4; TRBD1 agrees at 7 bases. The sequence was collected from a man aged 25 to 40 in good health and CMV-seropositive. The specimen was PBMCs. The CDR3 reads CASRGQPNSQYF. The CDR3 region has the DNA TGTGCCAGCAGGGGACAGCCAAACAGTCAGTACTTC.